What follows are 22 T cell receptor beta chains derived from one specimen sequenced in a study of Tregs in tolerant kidney transplant recipients. Produced via immunoSEQ multiplex PCR; TCRdb's table is partial and in-frame only. The sample has around 63,000 clones, roughly 88% seen once. The source material was Tregs from blood, sampled before the transplant. The receptors here all came from a human donor who received a combined kidney and bone marrow transplant.

The genes are TRBV7-8 and TRBJ1-1; D gene ambiguous. This CDR3 has 16 amino acids. Germline V lookup: CDR1 SGHVS, CDR2 FQNEAQ. Trimming shortened V by 2 bases and J by 5 bases, and 18 bases separated the two germline ends. The CDR3 protein is CASSLLTAGFETEAFF. The CDR3, as DNA: TGTGCCAGCAGCTTATTGACCGCAGGTTTCGAGACTGAAGCTTTCTTT. Supplemented by reference TRBV7-8 and TRBJ1-1, the full variable domain reads GAGVSQSPRYKVAKRGQDVALRCDPISGHVSLFWYQQALGQGPEFLTYFQNEAQLDKSGLPSDRFFAERPEGSVSTLKIQRTQQEDSAVYLCASSLLTAGFETEAFFGQGTRLTVV.

This rearrangement joins TRBV19 to TRBJ1-1, with D unclear. Germline V gene sequence: CDR1 LNHDA, CDR2 SQIVND (reference sequence). The CDR3 covers 15 residues. V lost 2 bases, J lost 1 base, and 11 bases lay in between. CDR3 sequence (DNA): TGTGCCAGTAGTATACCCCACTCTGGGAACACTGAAGCTTTCTTT. It translates to CASSIPHSGNTEAFF. The entire variable domain, with the rest obtained from reference TRBV19 and TRBJ1-1, is as follows: DGGITQSPKYLFRKEGQNVTLSCEQNLNHDAMYWYRQDPGQGLRLIYYSQIVNDFQKGDIAEGYSVSREKKESFPLTVTSAQKNPTAFYLCASSIPHSGNTEAFFGQGTRLTVV.

V usage is TRBV7-2 and J usage is TRBJ2-3; D gene uncertain. Germline loops: CDR1 SGHTA, CDR2 FQGNSA. This CDR3 comprises 16 residues. Trimming removed 1 base from V and 4 bases from J, with 15 bases in between. The CDR3 DNA sequence: TGTGCCAGCAGCTTAGTCGGCGGTACGGGCGCAGATACGCAGTATTTT. It is translated as CASSLVGGTGADTQYF.

The rearrangement joins TRBV6-5 to TRBJ2-7; maybe TRBD1 (5 bases). The germline V and J ends were trimmed by 7 bases and 3 bases, with 16 bases remaining between them. The CDR3 consists of 14 residues. The germline gives CDR1 MNHEY, CDR2 SVGAGI. In DNA form, the CDR3 reads TGTGCCAGCAAGGAAGCAGGGCCCGTCTACGAGCAGTACTTC. It codes for CASKEAGPVYEQYF.

This clone was detected a few times. The chain combines TRBV29-1 with TRBJ1-1; tentative D call: TRBD1 (6 bases). The V end lost 8 bases, the J end lost 5 bases, and 30 bases lay between the germline ends. This CDR3 spans 17 amino acids. From germline, CDR1 is SQVTM and CDR2 ANQGSEA. The CDR3 protein is CSPRSRGYSGLPTEAFF. As DNA, the CDR3 is TGCAGCCCCCGGAGTAGGGGGTATAGTGGCCTCCCAACTGAAGCTTTCTTT.

This sequence joins TRBV5-5 and TRBJ2-7; tentatively, D is TRBD2 (5 bases). Trimming took off 0 bases at V and 3 bases at J, with 13 bases between the two ends. CDR1 is SGHKS and CDR2 is YYEKEE in the germline V gene (reference sequence). CDR3 length: 15 residues. The CDR3 sequence: CASSLGQRTYYEQYF. The CDR3 DNA reads TGTGCCAGCAGCTTGGGGCAGCGGACGTACTACGAGCAGTACTTC.

This clone was seen only a few times. The chain joins TRBV2 to TRBJ1-1; TRBD1 aligns across 8 bases. Unmatched junction bases numbered 5, after V lost 3 bases and J lost 5 bases. From germline, CDR1 is SNHLY and CDR2 FYNNEI. CDR3 length: 14 amino acids. CDR3 region: CASSDRDRWTEAFF. Written as DNA, the CDR3 is TGTGCCAGCAGTGACCGGGACAGGTGGACTGAAGCTTTCTTT.

The CDR3 here is CASSHVGGSNQPQHF. CDR3 bases: TGCGCCAGCAGCCACGTCGGGGGTAGCAATCAGCCCCAGCATTTT. The V and J genes are TRBV4-1 and TRBJ1-5; maybe TRBD1 (5 bases). V shed 3 bases and J shed 0 bases, with 9 bases lying between them. Germline V CDR1 and CDR2: MGHRA, YSYEKL. The CDR3 is 15 amino acids.

This chain links TRBV5-8 with TRBJ1-5; perhaps TRBD1 as D (5 bases). CDR1 is SGHTS and CDR2 is YDEGEE in the germline V gene. V was cut by 4 bases and J by 3 bases, with 11 bases left in between. The CDR3 is 14 amino acids. The CDR3 nucleotides read TGTGCCAGCAGCGGCCGGGGCTACAATCAGCCCCAGCATTTT. Translating gives CASSGRGYNQPQHF.

The chain is built from TRBV2 and TRBJ1-5, with D possibly being TRBD1 (5 bases). Trimming shortened V by 4 bases and J by 1 base, and 8 bases separated the two germline ends. The CDR3 loop spans 14 amino acids. Per germline, CDR1 SNHLY and CDR2 FYNNEI. This CDR3 is CASSVPGSNQPQHF. DNA of the CDR3: TGTGCCAGCAGTGTTCCAGGGAGCAATCAGCCCCAGCATTTT.

This chain links TRBV5-1 with TRBJ2-7, with unresolved D. V lost 0 bases, J lost 5 bases, and 15 bases lay in between. This CDR3 spans 15 amino acids. The V gene's germline CDR1 is SGHRS and CDR2 YFSETQ. CDR3: CASSLGSHPPDEQYF. The CDR3 bases are TGCGCCAGCAGCTTGGGTAGTCACCCTCCCGACGAGCAGTACTTC.

The V gene is TRBV28, the J gene TRBJ1-1; TRBD1 agrees at 7 bases. This CDR3 comprises 14 residues. Germline lookup yields CDR1 MDHEN and CDR2 SYDVKM. Unmatched junction bases numbered 5, after V lost 7 bases and J lost 0 bases. CDR3 amino acids: CASNRGGMNTEAFF. CDR3 coding DNA: TGTGCCAGCAACAGGGGAGGCATGAACACTGAAGCTTTCTTT.

The chain uses TRBV2 and TRBJ1-2; D possibly corresponds to TRBD1 (6 bases). V gave up 2 bases and J gave up 6 bases, with 13 bases separating them. The V gene's germline CDR1 is SNHLY and CDR2 FYNNEI. The CDR3 is made up of 14 amino acids. CDR3 in amino acids: CASSETGRVDGYTF. DNA of the CDR3: TGTGCCAGCAGTGAAACAGGGAGAGTCGATGGCTACACCTTC.

The V call is TRBV7-9, the J call TRBJ1-1; weak D call: TRBD1 (5 bases). V was clipped by 5 bases and J by 8 bases, with 9 bases between them. The CDR3 is made up of 11 amino acids. CDR1 and CDR2 from the germline V gene are SEHNR and FQNEAQ (reference sequence). CDR3 amino acids: CASSRGREAFF. DNA of the CDR3: TGTGCCAGCAGCCGGGGCAGAGAAGCTTTCTTT.

The DNA for the CDR3 is TGTGCCAGCAGGCAAGCTAGTTTTCGCACAGATACGCAGTATTTT. Translated: CASRQASFRTDTQYF. V and J are TRBV27 and TRBJ2-3; D not resolved. CDR1 MNHEY and CDR2 SMNVEV come from the germline V gene (reference sequence). V shed 6 bases and J shed 1 base, with 14 bases lying between them. The CDR3 loop spans 15 amino acids.

The gene calls are TRBV10-3 and TRBJ1-5; D remains unclear. Germline lookup yields CDR1 ENHRY and CDR2 SYGVKD. The CDR3 totals 13 residues. Trimming took off 9 bases at V and 0 bases at J, with 9 bases between the two ends. CDR3 loop: CAMAGNSNQPQHF. CDR3 bases: TGTGCCATGGCCGGGAATAGCAATCAGCCCCAGCATTTT.

The V call is TRBV29-1, the J call TRBJ1-1; tentatively, D is TRBD1 (6 bases). The CDR3 contains 10 residues. The germline V gene has CDR1 SQVTM and CDR2 ANQGSEA. The V end was cut by 7 bases, the J end by 5 bases, with 8 bases between. CDR3 loop: CSAQGTEAFF. In DNA, the CDR3 is TGCAGCGCTCAGGGGACTGAAGCTTTCTTT.

This sequence joins TRBV19 and TRBJ1-2, with D perhaps matching TRBD1 (6 bases). The CDR3 is made up of 18 amino acids. With 1 base removed from V and 4 bases from J, the gap between germline ends came to 22 bases. Per the germline V gene, CDR1 is LNHDA and CDR2 is SQIVND (reference sequence). Written as DNA, the CDR3 is TGTGCCAGTAGTATAGTGCCCTTCTGGTACGGGGGCAGCTATGGCTACACCTTC. Translating gives CASSIVPFWYGGSYGYTF.

This chain links TRBV20-1 with TRBJ1-1; D is uncertain. The CDR3 has 11 amino acids. Germline assignment: CDR1 DFQATT and CDR2 SNEGSKA (reference sequence). Trimming cost V 1 base and J 8 bases, with 8 bases left between them. The CDR3 loop is CSARGTKEAFF. CDR3 in DNA: TGCAGTGCTAGAGGGACCAAAGAAGCTTTCTTT.

Concerning this clone itself: The junction does not match germline at one end; this may be a read error. The sample has other DNA sequences that encode this CDR3 too. V is TRBV5-1 and J is TRBJ2-5; 10 bases align to TRBD2. CDR1 and CDR2 (germline): SGHRS, YFSETQ. CDR3 size: 14 residues. The CDR3 region has the DNA TGTGCCAGCAGCTTTAGCGGGGGGCAAGAGACCCAGTACTTC. Amino acids: CASSFSGGQETQYF.

J is TRBJ2-5 and V is TRBV7-9; 7 positions agree with TRBD2. Germline values: CDR1 SEHNR, CDR2 FQNEAQ (reference sequence). Trimming at V came to 5 bases and at J to 11 bases, leaving 17 bases not matched to a gene. CDR3 length: 15 residues. CDR3 protein: CASSRWPGGAGEQYF. Written as DNA, the CDR3 is TGTGCCAGCAGCCGATGGCCCGGTGGGGCGGGGGAGCAGTACTTC. Combining the CDR3 with reference TRBV7-9 and TRBJ2-5 gives the whole variable domain DTGVSQNPRHKITKRGQNVTFRCDPISEHNRLYWYRQTLGQGPEFLTYFQNEAQLEKSRLLSDRFSAERPKGSFSTLEIQRTEQGDSAMYLCASSRWPGGAGEQYFGPGTRLLVL.

By frequency in the sample, this clone is medium-sized. V gene TRBV5-4 combines with J gene TRBJ2-7; 7 bases line up with TRBD1. Per germline, CDR1 SGHNT and CDR2 YYREEE (reference sequence). Trimming took 4 bases from V and 3 from J; bases not matched to a gene: 1. This CDR3 has 12 amino acids. The CDR3 coding sequence is TGTGCCAGCAGCCGGGACAGCTACGAGCAGTACTTC. Its protein product is CASSRDSYEQYF. The full variable domain, rest sourced from reference TRBV5-4 and TRBJ2-7, is ETGVTQSPTHLIKTRGQQVTLRCSSQSGHNTVSWYQQALGQGPQFIFQYYREEENGRGNFPPRFSGLQFPNYSSELNVNALELDDSALYLCASSRDSYEQYFGPGTRLTVT.